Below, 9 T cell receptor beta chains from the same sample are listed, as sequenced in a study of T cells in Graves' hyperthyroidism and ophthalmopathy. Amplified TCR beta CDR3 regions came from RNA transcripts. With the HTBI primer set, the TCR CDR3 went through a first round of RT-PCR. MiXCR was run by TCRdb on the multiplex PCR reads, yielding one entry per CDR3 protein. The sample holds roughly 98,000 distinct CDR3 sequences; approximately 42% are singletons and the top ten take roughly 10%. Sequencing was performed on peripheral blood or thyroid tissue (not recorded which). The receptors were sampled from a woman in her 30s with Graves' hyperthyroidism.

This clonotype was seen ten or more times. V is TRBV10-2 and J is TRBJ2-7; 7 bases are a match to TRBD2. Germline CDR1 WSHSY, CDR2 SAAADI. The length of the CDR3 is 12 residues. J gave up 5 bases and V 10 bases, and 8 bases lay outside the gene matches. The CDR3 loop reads CATRLAGDEQYF. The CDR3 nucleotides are TGCGCCACCCGACTAGCCGGTGACGAGCAGTACTTC.

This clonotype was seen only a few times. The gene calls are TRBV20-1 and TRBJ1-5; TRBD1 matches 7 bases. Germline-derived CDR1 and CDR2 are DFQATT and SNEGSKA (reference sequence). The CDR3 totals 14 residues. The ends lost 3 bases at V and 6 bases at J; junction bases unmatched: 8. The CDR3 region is CSASRDSVRQPQHF. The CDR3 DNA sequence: TGCAGTGCTAGCCGGGACAGTGTTCGTCAGCCCCAGCATTTT.

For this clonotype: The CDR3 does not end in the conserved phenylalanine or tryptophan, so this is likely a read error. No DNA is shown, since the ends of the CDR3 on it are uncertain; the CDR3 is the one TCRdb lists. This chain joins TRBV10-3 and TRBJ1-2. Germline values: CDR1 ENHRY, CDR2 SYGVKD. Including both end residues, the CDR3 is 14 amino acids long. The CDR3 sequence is CAIRLFGVIDGYIL.

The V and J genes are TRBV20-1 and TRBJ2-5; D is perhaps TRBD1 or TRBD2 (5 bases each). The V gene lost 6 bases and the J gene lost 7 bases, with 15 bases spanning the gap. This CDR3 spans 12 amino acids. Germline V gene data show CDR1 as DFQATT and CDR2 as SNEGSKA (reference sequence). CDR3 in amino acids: CSASDTRGTQYF. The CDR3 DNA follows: TGCAGTGCGAGCGATACTAGGGGGACCCAGTACTTC.

The CDR3 loop reads CSLVQGDGYTF. CDR3 nucleotide sequence: TGCAGCTTGGTGCAGGGCGATGGCTACACCTTC. The chain couples TRBV29-1 to TRBJ1-2; perhaps TRBD1 as D (5 bases). Germline CDR1 reads SQVTM; CDR2 reads ANQGSEA. Trimming stripped 8 bases from V and 6 bases from J, with 13 bases between. The CDR3 is 11 amino acids.

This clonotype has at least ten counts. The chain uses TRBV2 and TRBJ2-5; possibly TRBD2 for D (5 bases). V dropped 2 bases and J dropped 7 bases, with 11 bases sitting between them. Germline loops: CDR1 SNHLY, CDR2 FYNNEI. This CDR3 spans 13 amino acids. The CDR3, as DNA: TGTGCCAGCAGTGAAACGAGGGTTTGGACCCAGTACTTC. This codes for CASSETRVWTQYF. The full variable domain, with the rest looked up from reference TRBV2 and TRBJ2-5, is EPEVTQTPSHQVTQMGQEVILRCVPISNHLYFYWYRQILGQKVEFLVSFYNNEISEKSEIFDDQFSVERPDGSNFTLKIRSTKLEDSAMYFCASSETRVWTQYFGPGTRLLVL.

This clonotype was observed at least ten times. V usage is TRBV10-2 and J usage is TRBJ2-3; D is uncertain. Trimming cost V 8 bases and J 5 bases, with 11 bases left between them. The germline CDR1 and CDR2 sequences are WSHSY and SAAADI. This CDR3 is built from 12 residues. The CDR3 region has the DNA TGCGCCAGCGGATTACACGGAGATACGCAGTATTTT. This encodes CASGLHGDTQYF.

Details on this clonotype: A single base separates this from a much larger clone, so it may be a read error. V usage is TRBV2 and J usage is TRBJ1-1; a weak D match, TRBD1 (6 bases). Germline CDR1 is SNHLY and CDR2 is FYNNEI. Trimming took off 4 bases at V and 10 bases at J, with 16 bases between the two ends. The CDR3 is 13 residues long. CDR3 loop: CASSVTGDVGAFF. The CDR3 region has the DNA TGTGCCAGCAGTGTGACAGGCGACGTTGGAGCTTTCTTT.

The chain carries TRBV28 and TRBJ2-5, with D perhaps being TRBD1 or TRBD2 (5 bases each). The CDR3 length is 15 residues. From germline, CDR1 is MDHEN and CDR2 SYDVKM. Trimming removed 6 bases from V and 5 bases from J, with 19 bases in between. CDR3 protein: CASSQIGAGRETQYF. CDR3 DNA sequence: TGTGCCAGCAGCCAAATCGGGGCAGGGCGCGAGACCCAGTACTTC.